The 10 T cell receptor beta chains in this list originate from one sample, sequenced in a study of response to subunit inactivated influenza vaccine. TCRdb redid the calling of the RT-PCR reads with MiXCR, one entry per CDR3 protein. Counted here are over 150,000 distinct CDR3 sequences, about 10% occurring once; the ten biggest clones make up about a third. Specimen: CD8+ T cells sorted from PBMCs, collected about 23 months after vaccination. The receptors come from a man between 50 and 69 years old who received an inactivated influenza vaccine.

The genes are TRBV13 and TRBJ2-1; TRBD1 aligns across 9 bases. V was clipped by 3 bases and J by 0 bases; unmatched bases: 9. The V gene's germline CDR1 is PRHDT and CDR2 FYEKMQ (reference sequence). The CDR3 spans 18 residues. CDR3 nucleotides: TGTGCCAGCAGCTTGGACAGGGGCCCTATGAGCTCCTACAATGAGCAGTTCTTC. Residues: CASSLDRGPMSSYNEQFF.

This clonotype was seen repeatedly, ten times or more. This chain links TRBV29-1 with TRBJ2-7, with D possibly TRBD1 on 6 matching bases. Germline V CDR1 and CDR2: SQVTM, ANQGSEA. This CDR3 is 11 amino acids long. Trimming shortened V by 7 bases and J by 5 bases, and 12 bases separated the two germline ends. The CDR3 is CSAGTTDEQYF. The DNA for the CDR3 is TGCAGCGCTGGGACAACGGACGAGCAGTACTTC.

This clonotype has a count of ten or more. CDR3 in amino acids: CSAKGGGLRSYNEQFF. The CDR3 nucleotides read TGCAGTGCTAAAGGGGGGGGGCTGAGGTCCTACAATGAGCAGTTCTTC. V and J are TRBV20-1 and TRBJ2-1, with D possibly TRBD2 on 7 matching bases. The V and J ends lost 4 bases and 1 base respectively, with 17 bases between them. Looked up from germline, CDR1 is DFQATT and CDR2 is SNEGSKA (reference sequence). This CDR3 has 16 residues.

This clonotype has a single count. The genes are TRBV19 and TRBJ1-1, with unresolved D. The CDR3 consists of 10 residues. Between the trimmed V and J ends, which lost 5 bases and 8 bases, there was a span of 6 bases. The germline V gene encodes CDR1 LNHDA and CDR2 SQIVND (reference sequence). The CDR3 nucleotides read TGTGCCAGTAGTGCCGGGGAAGCTTTCTTT. It encodes CASSAGEAFF.

This clonotype was found many times. The chain employs TRBV6-1 and TRBJ2-1, with 10 nucleotides matching TRBD2. The CDR3 is made up of 15 amino acids. Looked up from germline, CDR1 is MNHNS and CDR2 is SASEGT. V lost 6 bases and J lost 4; bases outside the gene matches: 6. The chain's CDR3 is CASRTGTSAYNEQFF. The CDR3 DNA follows: TGTGCCAGCAGAACCGGGACTAGCGCATACAATGAGCAGTTCTTC.

This clonotype showed up many times. The chain joins TRBV4-2 to TRBJ2-7; 7 bases match TRBD2. CDR1 is LGHNA, CDR2 YNFKEQ, per germline. The trim removed 2 bases at V and 2 bases at J, leaving 6 bases unmatched. This CDR3 has 15 residues. The CDR3 here is CASSQYETSPYEQYF. CDR3 nucleotides: TGTGCCAGCAGCCAATATGAGACTAGCCCCTACGAGCAGTACTTC.

The chain is built from TRBV6-5 and TRBJ2-2; the D gene is possibly TRBD1 (6 bases). The germline V gene encodes CDR1 MNHEY and CDR2 SVGAGI. The CDR3 totals 14 residues. V shed 9 bases and J shed 1 base, with 12 bases lying between them. This CDR3 reads CARPGQMNTGELFF. CDR3 DNA: TGTGCCAGACCAGGACAGATGAACACCGGGGAGCTGTTTTTT.

This clonotype was found a few times. The chain combines TRBV14 with TRBJ1-2; no clear D gene. Germline CDR1 reads SGHDN; CDR2 reads FVKESK. This CDR3 region has 17 residues. V was shortened by 4 bases and J by 5 bases, with 23 bases between the two germline ends. The CDR3 DNA reads TGTGCCAGCAGCCGGAACGGGGTCCCAGGTGCCCAATATGGCTACACCTTC. Its translation is CASSRNGVPGAQYGYTF.

This clonotype was seen a handful of times. The gene calls are TRBV20-1 and TRBJ1-4, with TRBD1 as a possible D gene (5 bases). Germline-derived CDR1 and CDR2 are DFQATT and SNEGSKA (reference sequence). Trimming took off 3 bases at V and 0 bases at J, with 11 bases between the two ends. This CDR3 region has 15 residues. The CDR3: CSARNWGATNEKLFF. The CDR3 nucleotides are TGCAGTGCTAGGAACTGGGGGGCAACTAATGAAAAACTGTTTTTT.

This clonotype was counted at least ten times. The rearrangement joins TRBV29-1 to TRBJ2-7, with a possible D match to TRBD1 (6 bases). The germline CDR1 and CDR2 sequences are SQVTM and ANQGSEA. Between the trimmed V and J ends, which lost 4 bases and 3 bases, there was a span of 10 bases. CDR3 length equals 12 residues. This chain's CDR3 is CSVGDTIYEQYF. CDR3 DNA sequence: TGCAGCGTTGGGGACACCATCTACGAGCAGTACTTC.